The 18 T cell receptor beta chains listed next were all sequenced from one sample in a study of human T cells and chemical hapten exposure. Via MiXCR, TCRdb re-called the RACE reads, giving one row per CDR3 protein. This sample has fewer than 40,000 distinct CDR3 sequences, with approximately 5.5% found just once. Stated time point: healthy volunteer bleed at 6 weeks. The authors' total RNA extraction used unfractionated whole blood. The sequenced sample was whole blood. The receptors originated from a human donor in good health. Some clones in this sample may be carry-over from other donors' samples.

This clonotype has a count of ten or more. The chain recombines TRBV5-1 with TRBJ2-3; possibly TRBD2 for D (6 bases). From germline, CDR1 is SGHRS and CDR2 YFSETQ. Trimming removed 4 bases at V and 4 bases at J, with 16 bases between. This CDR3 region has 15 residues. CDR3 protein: CASSPYGAGSDTQYF. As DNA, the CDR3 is TGCGCCAGCAGCCCATATGGTGCGGGGTCAGATACGCAGTATTTT.

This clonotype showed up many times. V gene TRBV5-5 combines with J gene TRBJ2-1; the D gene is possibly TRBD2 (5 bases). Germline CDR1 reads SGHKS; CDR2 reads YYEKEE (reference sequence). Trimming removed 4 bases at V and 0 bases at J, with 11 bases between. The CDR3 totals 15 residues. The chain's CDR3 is CASSITSYSYNEQFF. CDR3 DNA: TGTGCCAGCAGCATAACTAGTTACTCCTACAATGAGCAGTTCTTC.

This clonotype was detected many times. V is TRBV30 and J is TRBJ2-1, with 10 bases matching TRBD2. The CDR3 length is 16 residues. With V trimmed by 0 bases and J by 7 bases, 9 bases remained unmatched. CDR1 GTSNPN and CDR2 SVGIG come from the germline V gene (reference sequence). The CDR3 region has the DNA TGTGCCTGGAGTGTACTTGCTAGCGGGAGTGTAAATGAGCAGTTCTTC. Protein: CAWSVLASGSVNEQFF.

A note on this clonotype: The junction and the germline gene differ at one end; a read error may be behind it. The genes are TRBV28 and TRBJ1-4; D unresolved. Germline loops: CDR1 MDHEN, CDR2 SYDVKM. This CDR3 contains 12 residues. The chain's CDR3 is CVSSQADEKLFF. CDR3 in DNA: TGTGTCAGCAGCCAGGCGGACGAAAAACTGTTTTTT.

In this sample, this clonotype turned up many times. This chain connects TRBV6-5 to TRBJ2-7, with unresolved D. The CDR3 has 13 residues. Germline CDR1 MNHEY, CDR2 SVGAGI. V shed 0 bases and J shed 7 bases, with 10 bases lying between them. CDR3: CASSYSHGQEQYF. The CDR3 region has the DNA TGTGCCAGCAGTTACTCCCACGGGCAGGAGCAGTACTTC.

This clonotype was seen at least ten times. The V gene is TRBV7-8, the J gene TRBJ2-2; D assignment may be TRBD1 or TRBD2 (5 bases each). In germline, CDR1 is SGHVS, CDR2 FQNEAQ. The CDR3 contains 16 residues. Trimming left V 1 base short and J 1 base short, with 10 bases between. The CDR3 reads CASSLVRDGNTGELFF. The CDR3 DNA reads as TGTGCCAGCAGCTTAGTTCGGGACGGGAACACCGGGGAGCTGTTTTTT.

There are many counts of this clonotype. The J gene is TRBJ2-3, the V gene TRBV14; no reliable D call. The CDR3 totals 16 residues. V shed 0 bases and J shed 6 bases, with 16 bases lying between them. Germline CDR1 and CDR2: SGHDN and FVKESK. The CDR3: CASSQDPRAATDTQYF. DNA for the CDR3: TGTGCCAGCAGCCAAGATCCTAGAGCCGCAACGGATACGCAGTATTTT. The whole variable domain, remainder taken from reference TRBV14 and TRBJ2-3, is EAGVTQFPSHSVIEKGQTVTLRCDPISGHDNLYWYRRVMGKEIKFLLHFVKESKQDESGMPNNRFLAERTGGTYSTLKVQPAELEDSGVYFCASSQDPRAATDTQYFGPGTRLTVL.

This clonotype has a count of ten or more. CDR3 in DNA: TGTGCCAGCAGCGTAGGGTACGAGCAGTACTTC. Translating gives CASSVGYEQYF. The V gene is TRBV9, the J gene TRBJ2-7; D gene ambiguous. The CDR3 is 11 amino acids. The V end lost 0 bases, the J end lost 4 bases, and 2 bases lay between the germline ends. The V gene's germline CDR1 is SGDLS and CDR2 YYNGEE.

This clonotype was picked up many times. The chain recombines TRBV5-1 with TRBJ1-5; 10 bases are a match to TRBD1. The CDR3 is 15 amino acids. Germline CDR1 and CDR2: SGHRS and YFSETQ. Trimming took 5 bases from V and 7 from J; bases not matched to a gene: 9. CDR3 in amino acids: CASSPGTGAGQPQHF. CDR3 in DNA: TGCGCCAGCAGTCCCGGGACAGGGGCAGGACAGCCCCAGCATTTT. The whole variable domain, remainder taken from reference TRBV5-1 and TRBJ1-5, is KAGVTQTPRYLIKTRGQQVTLSCSPISGHRSVSWYQQTPGQGLQFLFEYFSETQRNKGNFPGRFSGRQFSNSRSEMNVSTLELGDSALYLCASSPGTGAGQPQHFGDGTRLSIL.

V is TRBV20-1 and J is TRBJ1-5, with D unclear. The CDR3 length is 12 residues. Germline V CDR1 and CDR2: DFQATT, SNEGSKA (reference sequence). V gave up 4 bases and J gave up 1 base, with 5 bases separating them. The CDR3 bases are TGCAGTGCTAAATCGAGCAATCAGCCCCAGCATTTT. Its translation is CSAKSSNQPQHF.

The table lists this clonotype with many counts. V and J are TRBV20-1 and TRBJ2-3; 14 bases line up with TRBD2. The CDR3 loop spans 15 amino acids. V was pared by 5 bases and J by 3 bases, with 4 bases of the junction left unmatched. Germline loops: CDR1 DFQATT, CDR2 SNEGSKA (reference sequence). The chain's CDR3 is CSAPWTSGRTDTQYF. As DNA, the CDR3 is TGCAGTGCTCCTTGGACTAGCGGGAGGACAGATACGCAGTATTTT.

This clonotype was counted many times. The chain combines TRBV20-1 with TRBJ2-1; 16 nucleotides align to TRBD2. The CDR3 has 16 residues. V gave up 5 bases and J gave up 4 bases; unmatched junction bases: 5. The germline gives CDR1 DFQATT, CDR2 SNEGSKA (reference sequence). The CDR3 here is CSAVPGLAGGYNEQFF. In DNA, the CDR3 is TGCAGTGCTGTCCCGGGACTAGCGGGGGGGTACAATGAGCAGTTCTTC.

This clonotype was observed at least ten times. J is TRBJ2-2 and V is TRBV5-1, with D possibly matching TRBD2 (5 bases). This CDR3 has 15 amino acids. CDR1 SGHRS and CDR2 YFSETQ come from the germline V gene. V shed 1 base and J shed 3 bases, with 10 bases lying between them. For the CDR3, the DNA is TGCGCCAGCAGCTTGAGGCTCGGGGACACCGGGGAGCTGTTTTTT. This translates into CASSLRLGDTGELFF.

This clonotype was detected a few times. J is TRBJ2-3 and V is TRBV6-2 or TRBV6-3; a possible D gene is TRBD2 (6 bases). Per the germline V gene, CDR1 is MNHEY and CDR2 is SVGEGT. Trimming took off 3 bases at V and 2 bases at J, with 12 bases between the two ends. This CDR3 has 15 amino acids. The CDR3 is CASSYSGTPTDTQYF. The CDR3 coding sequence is TGTGCCAGCAGTTATTCCGGGACTCCCACAGATACGCAGTATTTT.

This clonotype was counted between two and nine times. This chain's CDR3 is CASSLGTTPYEQYF. The CDR3 coding sequence is TGCGCCAGCAGCTTGGGGACTACTCCCTACGAGCAGTACTTC. The chain couples TRBV5-1 to TRBJ2-7, with D perhaps matching TRBD2 (6 bases). Germline values: CDR1 SGHRS, CDR2 YFSETQ. V shed 0 bases and J shed 2 bases, with 9 bases lying between them. This CDR3 has 14 residues.

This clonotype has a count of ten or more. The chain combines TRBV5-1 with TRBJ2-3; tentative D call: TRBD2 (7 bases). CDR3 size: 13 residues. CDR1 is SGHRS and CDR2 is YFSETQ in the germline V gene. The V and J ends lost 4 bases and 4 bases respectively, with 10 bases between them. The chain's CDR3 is CASSPGGPDTQYF. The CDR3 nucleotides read TGCGCCAGCAGCCCGGGGGGCCCAGATACGCAGTATTTT.

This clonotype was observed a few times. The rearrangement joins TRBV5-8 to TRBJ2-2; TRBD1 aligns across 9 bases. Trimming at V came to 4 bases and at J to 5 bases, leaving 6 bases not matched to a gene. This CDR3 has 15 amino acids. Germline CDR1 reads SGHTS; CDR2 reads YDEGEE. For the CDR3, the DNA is TGTGCCAGCAGCCCGGGACAGGGTGTGACCGGGGAGCTGTTTTTT. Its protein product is CASSPGQGVTGELFF.

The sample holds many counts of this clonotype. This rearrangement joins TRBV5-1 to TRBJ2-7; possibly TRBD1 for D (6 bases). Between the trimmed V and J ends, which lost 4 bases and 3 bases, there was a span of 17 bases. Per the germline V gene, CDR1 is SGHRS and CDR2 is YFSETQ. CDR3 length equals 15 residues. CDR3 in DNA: TGCGCCAGCAGCCCCGACGTTACAGGGATCTACGAGCAGTACTTC. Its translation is CASSPDVTGIYEQYF.